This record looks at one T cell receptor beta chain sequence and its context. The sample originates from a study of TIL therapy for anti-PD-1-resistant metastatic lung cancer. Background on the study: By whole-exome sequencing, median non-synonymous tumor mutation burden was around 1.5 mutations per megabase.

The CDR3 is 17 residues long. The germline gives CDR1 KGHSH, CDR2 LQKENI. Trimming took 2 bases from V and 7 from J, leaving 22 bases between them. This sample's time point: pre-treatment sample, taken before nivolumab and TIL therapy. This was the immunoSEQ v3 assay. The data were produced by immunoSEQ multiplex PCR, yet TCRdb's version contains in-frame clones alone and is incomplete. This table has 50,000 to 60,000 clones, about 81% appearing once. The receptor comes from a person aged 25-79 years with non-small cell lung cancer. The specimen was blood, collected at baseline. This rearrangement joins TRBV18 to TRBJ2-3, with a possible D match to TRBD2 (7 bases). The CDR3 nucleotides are TGTGCCAGCTCACCAGCCGTCGGCGGGGGCCTTCTTTATACGCAGTATTTT. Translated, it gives CASSPAVGGGLLYTQYF.